A single T cell receptor beta chain is shown here with its context. In the original processing: Estimation of nucleated cell counts relied on the amplification of reference gene primers. TCRdb keeps only in-frame clones here, not all; method: immunoSEQ multiplex PCR. V and J calls and clone size come straight from that table; D and trimming were deduced from the DNA. The table includes more than 80,000 clones, 86% detected once. This CDR3 comprises 17 residues. Per germline, CDR1 LNHDA and CDR2 SQIVND (reference sequence). Trimming removed 6 bases from V and 0 bases from J, with 18 bases in between. The data belong to a study of blood T cell repertoires in COVID-19. Looking at the study overall: Donors in the United States, Italy and Spain gave samples during acute or convalescent COVID-19. Sample material is recorded as cDNA or gDNA derived from T cells, B-cell-depleted T cells, or PBMCs.

Input material: peripheral blood. The TCR sequence derives from a man aged 50 or older with active COVID-19. The rearrangement links TRBV19 to TRBJ1-5; weak D call: TRBD1 (5 bases). CDR3 coding DNA: TGTGCCAGTAGGGGGGGTCCCCTAACTTATAGCAATCAGCCCCAGCATTTT. Translation gives CASRGGPLTYSNQPQHF.